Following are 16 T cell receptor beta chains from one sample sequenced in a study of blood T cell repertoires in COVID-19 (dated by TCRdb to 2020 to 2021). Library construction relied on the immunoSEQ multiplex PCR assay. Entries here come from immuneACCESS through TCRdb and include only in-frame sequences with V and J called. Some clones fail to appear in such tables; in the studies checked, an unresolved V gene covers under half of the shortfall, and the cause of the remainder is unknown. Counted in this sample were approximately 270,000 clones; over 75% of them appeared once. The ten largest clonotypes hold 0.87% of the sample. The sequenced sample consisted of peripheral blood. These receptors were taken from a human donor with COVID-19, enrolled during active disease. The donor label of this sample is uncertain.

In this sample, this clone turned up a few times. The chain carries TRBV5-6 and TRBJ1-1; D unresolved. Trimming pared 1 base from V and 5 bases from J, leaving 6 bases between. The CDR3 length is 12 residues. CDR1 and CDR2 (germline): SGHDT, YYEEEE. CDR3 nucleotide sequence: TGTGCCAGCAGCTTGCAGTATACTGAAGCTTTCTTT. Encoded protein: CASSLQYTEAFF.

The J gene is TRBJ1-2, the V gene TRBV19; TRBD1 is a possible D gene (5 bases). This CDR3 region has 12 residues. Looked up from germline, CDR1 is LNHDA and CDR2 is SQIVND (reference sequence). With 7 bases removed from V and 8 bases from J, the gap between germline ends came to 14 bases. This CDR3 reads CASKIQGGGYTF. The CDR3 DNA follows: TGTGCCAGTAAGATTCAGGGAGGGGGCTACACCTTC.

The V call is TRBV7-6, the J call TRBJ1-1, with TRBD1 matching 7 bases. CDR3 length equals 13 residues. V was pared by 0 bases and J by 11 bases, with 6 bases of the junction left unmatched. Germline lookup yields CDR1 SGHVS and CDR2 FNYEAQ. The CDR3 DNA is TGTGCCAGCAGCTTAGCCAGGGGGGCAGGGGCTTTCTTT. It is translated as CASSLARGAGAFF.

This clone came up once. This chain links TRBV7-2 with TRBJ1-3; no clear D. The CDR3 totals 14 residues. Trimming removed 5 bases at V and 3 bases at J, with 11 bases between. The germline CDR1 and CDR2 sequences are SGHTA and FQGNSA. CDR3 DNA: TGTGCCAGCAGCCCAGTCGTTGGTGGAAACACCATATATTTT. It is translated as CASSPVVGGNTIYF.

For the CDR3, the DNA is TGCGCCAGCAGCTTGGATTTTAGTAACTCTGGAAACACCATATATTTT. It specifies CASSLDFSNSGNTIYF. The V call is TRBV5-1, the J call TRBJ1-3; D uncertain. The V gene's germline CDR1 is SGHRS and CDR2 YFSETQ. V lost 0 bases and J 0 bases, leaving 10 bases between the germline ends. The CDR3 consists of 16 residues.

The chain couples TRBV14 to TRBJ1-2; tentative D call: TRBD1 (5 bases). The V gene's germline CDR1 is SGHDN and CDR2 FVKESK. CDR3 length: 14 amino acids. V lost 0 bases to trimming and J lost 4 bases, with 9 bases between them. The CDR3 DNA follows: TGTGCCAGCAGCCAAGAAGGGAGGGGCTATGGCTACACCTTC. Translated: CASSQEGRGYGYTF.

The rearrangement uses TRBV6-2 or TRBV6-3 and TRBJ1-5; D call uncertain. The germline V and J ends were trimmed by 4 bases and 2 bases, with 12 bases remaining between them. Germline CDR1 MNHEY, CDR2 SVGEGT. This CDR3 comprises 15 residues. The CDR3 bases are TGTGCCAGCAGTTCCCCCCTAGCGGGCAATCAGCCCCAGCATTTT. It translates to CASSSPLAGNQPQHF.

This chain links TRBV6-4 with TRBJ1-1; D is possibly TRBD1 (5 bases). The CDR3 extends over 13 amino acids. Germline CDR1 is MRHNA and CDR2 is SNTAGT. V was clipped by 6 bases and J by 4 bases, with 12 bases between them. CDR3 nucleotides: TGTGCCAGCAGCCCATCGGGGGGCACTGAAGCTTTCTTT. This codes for CASSPSGGTEAFF.

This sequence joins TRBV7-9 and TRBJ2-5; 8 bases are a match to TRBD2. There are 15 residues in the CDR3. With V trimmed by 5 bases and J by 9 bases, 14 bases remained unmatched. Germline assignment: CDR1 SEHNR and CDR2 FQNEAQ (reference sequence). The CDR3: CASSHERSGKGAQYF. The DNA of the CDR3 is TGTGCCAGCAGCCACGAACGTAGCGGGAAAGGGGCCCAGTACTTC.

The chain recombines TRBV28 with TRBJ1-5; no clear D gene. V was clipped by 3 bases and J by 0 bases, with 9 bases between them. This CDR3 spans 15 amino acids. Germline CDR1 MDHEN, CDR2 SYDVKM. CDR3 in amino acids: CASSFRSYSNQPQHF. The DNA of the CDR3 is TGTGCCAGCAGTTTTCGGAGTTATAGCAATCAGCCCCAGCATTTT. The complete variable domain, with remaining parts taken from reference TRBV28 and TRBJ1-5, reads DVKVTQSSRYLVKRTGEKVFLECVQDMDHENMFWYRQDPGLGLRLIYFSYDVKMKEKGDIPEGYSVSREKKERFSLILESASTNQTSMYLCASSFRSYSNQPQHFGDGTRLSIL.

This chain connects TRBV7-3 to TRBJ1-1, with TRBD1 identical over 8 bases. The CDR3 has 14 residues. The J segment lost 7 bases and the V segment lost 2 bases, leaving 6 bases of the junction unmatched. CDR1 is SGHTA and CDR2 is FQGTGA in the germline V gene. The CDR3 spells CASSLLQGASEAFF. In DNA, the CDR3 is TGTGCCAGCAGCTTACTTCAGGGGGCCAGTGAAGCTTTCTTT.

CDR3 nucleotides: TGTGCCAGCAGTTACCCGACAGGTGGTACGGGGGGGGATGAGCAGTTCTTC. It encodes CASSYPTGGTGGDEQFF. The rearrangement uses TRBV6-2 or TRBV6-3 and TRBJ2-1; TRBD2 matches 8 bases. From germline, CDR1 is MNHEY and CDR2 SVGEGT. Trimming at V came to 2 bases and at J to 8 bases, leaving 14 bases not matched to a gene. The CDR3 is made up of 17 amino acids.

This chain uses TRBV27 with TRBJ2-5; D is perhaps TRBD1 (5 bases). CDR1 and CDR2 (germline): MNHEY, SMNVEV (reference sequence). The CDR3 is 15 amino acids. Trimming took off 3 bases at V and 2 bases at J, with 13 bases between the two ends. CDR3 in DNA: TGTGCCAGCAGTTTCCACGCGAACAGGCAAGAGACCCAGTACTTC. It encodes CASSFHANRQETQYF.

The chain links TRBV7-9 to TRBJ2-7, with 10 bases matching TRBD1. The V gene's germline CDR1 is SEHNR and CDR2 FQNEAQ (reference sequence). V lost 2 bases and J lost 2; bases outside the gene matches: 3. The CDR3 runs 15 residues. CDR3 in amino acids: CASSLPTGGPYEQYF. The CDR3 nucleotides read TGTGCCAGCAGCTTACCGACAGGGGGCCCCTACGAGCAGTACTTC.

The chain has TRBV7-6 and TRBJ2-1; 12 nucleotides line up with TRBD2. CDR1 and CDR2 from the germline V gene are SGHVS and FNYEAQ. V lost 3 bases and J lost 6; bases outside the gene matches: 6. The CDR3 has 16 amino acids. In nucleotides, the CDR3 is TGTGCCAGCAGCTTGGGGCTAGCGGGAGGGCCCAATGAGCAGTTCTTC. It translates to CASSLGLAGGPNEQFF.

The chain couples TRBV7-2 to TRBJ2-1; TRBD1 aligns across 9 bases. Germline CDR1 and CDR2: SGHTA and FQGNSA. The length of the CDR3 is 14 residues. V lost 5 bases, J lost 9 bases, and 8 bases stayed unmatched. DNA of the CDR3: TGTGCCAGCAGCACCGGGACAGGGTGGGGTGAGCAGTTCTTC. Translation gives CASSTGTGWGEQFF.